The 22 T cell receptor beta chains in this list originate from one sample, sequenced in a study of cytomegalovirus exposure and HLA in healthy donors. Primers: 60 Vbeta forward and 13 Jbeta reverse. Profiled with immunoSEQ multiplex PCR; TCRdb holds only in-frame clones, not every one. Among fewer than 250,000 clones listed, roughly 83% were seen once. Sequencing input: PBMCs. The receptors were gathered from a woman in her 50s in good health and CMV-seronegative.

The chain is built from TRBV18 and TRBJ1-5; no clear D. Germline V gives CDR1 KGHSH, CDR2 LQKENI. Trimming stripped 5 bases from V and 3 bases from J, with 8 bases between. The CDR3 covers 13 residues. DNA for the CDR3: TGTGCCAGCTCAAATAACTACAATCAGCCCCAGCATTTT. As protein: CASSNNYNQPQHF.

The chain carries TRBV28 and TRBJ1-5; tentatively, D is TRBD1 (6 bases). The CDR3 spans 18 residues. Germline CDR1 reads MDHEN; CDR2 reads SYDVKM. Trimming stripped 6 bases from V and 0 bases from J, with 21 bases between. CDR3 DNA sequence: TGTGCCAGCAGCCCTACATACAGGGAAAACTATAGCAATCAGCCCCAGCATTTT. Protein: CASSPTYRENYSNQPQHF.

The chain employs TRBV14 and TRBJ2-2, with D possibly being TRBD1 (6 bases). Germline V gene data show CDR1 as SGHDN and CDR2 as FVKESK. Trimming took off 4 bases at V and 1 base at J, with 10 bases between the two ends. The CDR3 is 15 residues long. The CDR3 protein is CASSPDRRNTGELFF. The CDR3 region has the DNA TGTGCCAGCAGCCCGGACAGAAGGAACACCGGGGAGCTGTTTTTT.

This clone occurred a few times. V is TRBV5-6 and J is TRBJ2-7, with 7 bases that match TRBD1. V shed 5 bases, J shed 1 base, and the junction held 6 bases outside the gene matches. The germline gives CDR1 SGHDT, CDR2 YYEEEE. This CDR3 has 14 residues. CDR3 amino acids: CASRLQGPSYEQYF. The CDR3 nucleotides are TGTGCCAGCAGACTACAGGGGCCTTCCTACGAGCAGTACTTC.

The rearrangement links TRBV6-5 to TRBJ2-3; 7 positions match TRBD1. Germline CDR1 and CDR2: MNHEY and SVGAGI. The CDR3 has 14 residues. V gave up 6 bases and J gave up 3 bases; unmatched junction bases: 6. The CDR3: CASSLRDRTDTQYF. DNA for the CDR3: TGTGCCAGCAGCCTCCGGGACAGAACAGATACGCAGTATTTT.

The chain has TRBV2 and TRBJ1-3; tentatively, D is TRBD1 (5 bases). Germline lookup yields CDR1 SNHLY and CDR2 FYNNEI. Trimming shortened V by 6 bases and J by 10 bases, and 16 bases separated the two germline ends. The CDR3 is 13 amino acids. CDR3 sequence (DNA): TGTGCCAGCAGGCGGACATCCACAAGGACCATATATTTT. Amino acid sequence: CASRRTSTRTIYF.

The chain carries TRBV18 and TRBJ2-7; 8 bases map to TRBD1. J lost 5 bases, V lost 4 bases, and 10 bases had no gene match. The CDR3 is made up of 15 amino acids. Germline V CDR1 and CDR2: KGHSH, LQKENI. CDR3 DNA: TGTGCCAGCTCACTAGATGCACGGACAGGGAACGAGCAGTACTTC. Residues: CASSLDARTGNEQYF.

The CDR3, as DNA: TGTGCCAGCAGTGAAAAGGGACAGCGTGGCCCGCGGAATCAGCCCCAGCATTTT. Translated, it gives CASSEKGQRGPRNQPQHF. The chain combines TRBV6-1 with TRBJ1-5, with TRBD1 matching over 7 bases. V lost 2 bases to trimming and J lost 4 bases; unmatched junction nucleotides: 14. This CDR3 region has 18 residues. The V gene's germline CDR1 is MNHNS and CDR2 SASEGT.

The V gene is TRBV11-2, the J gene TRBJ2-6; D not certain. The V end lost 0 bases, the J end lost 0 bases, and 6 bases lay between the germline ends. Germline V lookup: CDR1 SGHAT, CDR2 FQNNGV. This CDR3 is 16 amino acids long. The DNA of the CDR3 is TGTGCCAGCAGCTTAGACAGGTTCTCTGGGGCCAACGTCCTGACTTTC. Its protein product is CASSLDRFSGANVLTF.

The chain employs TRBV7-2 and TRBJ1-1, with a weak D call TRBD1 (5 bases). With 1 base removed from V and 4 bases from J, the gap between germline ends came to 13 bases. Germline V CDR1 and CDR2: SGHTA, FQGNSA. This CDR3 contains 15 residues. In DNA, the CDR3 is TGTGCCAGCAGCTTAGGGGGGGGTCGAGGCACTGAAGCTTTCTTT. Its translation is CASSLGGGRGTEAFF.

This clone has just a few counts. V and J are TRBV6-5 and TRBJ2-7, with a tentative D call TRBD1 (5 bases). The CDR3 extends over 12 amino acids. V lost 2 bases, J lost 7 bases, and 9 bases lay in between. Germline V lookup: CDR1 MNHEY, CDR2 SVGAGI. The CDR3 DNA sequence: TGTGCCAGCAGTTACGGGGCAGGAGAGCAGTACTTC. Translation gives CASSYGAGEQYF.

This rearrangement joins TRBV5-5 to TRBJ2-7, with D hard to call. V lost 1 base and J lost 2, with 13 bases in between. Germline lookup yields CDR1 SGHKS and CDR2 YYEKEE (reference sequence). The CDR3 has 15 residues. CDR3 loop: CASSLLMQATYEQYF. In nucleotides, the CDR3 is TGTGCCAGCAGCTTGTTGATGCAGGCCACCTACGAGCAGTACTTC.

The gene calls are TRBV4-3 and TRBJ2-1; 11 bases agree with TRBD2. This CDR3 has 17 residues. The V gene's germline CDR1 is LGHNA and CDR2 YSLEER. Trimming cost V 0 bases and J 4 bases; bases outside gene matches: 5. CDR3 bases: TGCGCCAGCAGCCAAGACTGGCTAGCGGGAGGTTACAATGAGCAGTTCTTC. The encoded protein is CASSQDWLAGGYNEQFF.

The rearrangement links TRBV14 to TRBJ2-5, with no clear D. V gave up 1 base and J gave up 5 bases, with 14 bases separating them. Germline CDR1 SGHDN, CDR2 FVKESK. This CDR3 has 15 residues. The CDR3 DNA follows: TGTGCCAGCAGCCAAGTAGGTAATCGGCGGGAGACCCAGTACTTC. It encodes CASSQVGNRRETQYF. Full variable domain (outside the CDR3, taken from reference TRBV14 and TRBJ2-5): EAGVTQFPSHSVIEKGQTVTLRCDPISGHDNLYWYRRVMGKEIKFLLHFVKESKQDESGMPNNRFLAERTGGTYSTLKVQPAELEDSGVYFCASSQVGNRRETQYFGPGTRLLVL.

CDR3 in amino acids: CASSSHTGIRTDTQYF. The CDR3 DNA reads as TGTGCCAGCAGCTCGCACACAGGGATTCGCACAGATACGCAGTATTTT. This chain connects TRBV5-5 to TRBJ2-3; tentative D call: TRBD1 (6 bases). In germline, CDR1 is SGHKS, CDR2 YYEKEE (reference sequence). V lost 3 bases, J lost 1 base, and 15 bases lay in between. The CDR3 is made up of 16 amino acids.

The J gene is TRBJ1-2, the V gene TRBV19, with D possibly matching TRBD1 (5 bases). CDR3 size: 14 residues. Germline V gene data show CDR1 as LNHDA and CDR2 as SQIVND (reference sequence). The germline V and J ends were trimmed by 5 bases and 8 bases, with 18 bases remaining between them. The CDR3: CASSDSRSGGGYTF. As DNA, the CDR3 is TGTGCCAGTAGTGACAGCCGGAGTGGGGGGGGCTACACCTTC. The variable domain in full, completed from reference TRBV19 and TRBJ1-2, reads DGGITQSPKYLFRKEGQNVTLSCEQNLNHDAMYWYRQDPGQGLRLIYYSQIVNDFQKGDIAEGYSVSREKKESFPLTVTSAQKNPTAFYLCASSDSRSGGGYTFGSGTRLTVV.

The chain uses TRBV7-8 and TRBJ1-5; the D is unclear. The ends were cut back, 7 bases at V and 5 bases at J, with 12 bases in the middle. The CDR3 consists of 13 residues. Germline CDR1 SGHVS, CDR2 FQNEAQ. CDR3 in DNA: TGTGCCAGCACCCGGGGAGGAGATCAGCCCCAGCATTTT. Encoded protein: CASTRGGDQPQHF.

This clone was observed once. The chain couples TRBV7-2 to TRBJ1-4; the match to TRBD1 covers 10 bases. Looked up from germline, CDR1 is SGHTA and CDR2 is FQGNSA. CDR3 length equals 16 residues. V gave up 1 base and J gave up 3 bases; unmatched junction bases: 2. CDR3 DNA: TGTGCCAGCAGCTTAGGGGACAGGGGCGCTAATGAAAAACTGTTTTTT. Its protein product is CASSLGDRGANEKLFF.

The rearrangement uses TRBV7-6 and TRBJ2-3; maybe TRBD2 (7 bases). The germline V gene has CDR1 SGHVS and CDR2 FNYEAQ. The CDR3 runs 17 residues. V was shortened by 1 base and J by 1 base, with 15 bases between the two germline ends. CDR3: CASSLVSAGARTDTQYF. Here the CDR3 DNA reads TGTGCCAGCAGCTTAGTTTCTGCGGGGGCCCGCACAGATACGCAGTATTTT.

The gene calls are TRBV6-6 and TRBJ1-6; weak D call: TRBD1 (5 bases). The V end lost 10 bases, the J end lost 7 bases, and 17 bases lay between the germline ends. CDR1 and CDR2 (germline): MNHNY, SVGAGI (reference sequence). The CDR3 totals 14 residues. Written as DNA, the CDR3 is TGTGCCACCCGCCCCGAGGGACTGAATTCACCCCTCCACTTT. This sequence encodes CATRPEGLNSPLHF.

V is TRBV6-1 and J is TRBJ2-1; 10 bases map to TRBD2. The germline gives CDR1 MNHNS, CDR2 SASEGT. This CDR3 is built from 14 residues. Germline trimming cut 5 bases from V and 7 bases from J; bases unmatched to any gene: 5. The CDR3 sequence: CASSPGLARNEQFF. In DNA form, the CDR3 reads TGTGCCAGCAGTCCGGGACTAGCGAGGAATGAGCAGTTCTTC.

The chain is built from TRBV5-1 and TRBJ2-4, with D tentatively TRBD1 (6 bases). The CDR3 runs to 14 residues. V shed 3 bases and J shed 4 bases, with 11 bases lying between them. Germline V lookup: CDR1 SGHRS, CDR2 YFSETQ. The CDR3 here is CASSYGQSKNIQYF. DNA for the CDR3: TGCGCCAGCAGCTACGGACAGTCGAAAAACATTCAGTACTTC.